This TCR beta chain was documented in a study of shared clonotypes between healthy human individuals. Study summary: Per donor, three plates held CD4 naive cells, three held CD4 memory, two held CD8 naive and one held CD8 memory.

As for this clone: Its matching antigen is unknown.

V lost 2 bases to trimming and J lost 3 bases, with 8 bases between them. CDR3 length: 13 residues. CDR1 is WNHNN and CDR2 is SYGVQD in the germline V gene (reference sequence). Overall study findings and caveats: The diversity represented, both genetic and in exposure history, was limited by few donors.

Naive CD8 cells were CD45RO-negative, positively selected for CCR7, excluding terminally differentiated effector memory CD45RA+ cells. Donors were healthy HIV-negative adults without recent acute infections or vaccinations. Only Caucasian adults living in Nashville, Tennessee served as donors. TCRdb's copy holds only in-frame clones and misses some; the assay was immunoSEQ multiplex PCR. The sample holds hundreds of thousands of clones; 92% are singletons and the top ten take more than 20%. This TCR was sampled from a man aged 30 to 39 in good health. Material for sequencing was naive CD8+ T cells sorted from blood. The J gene is TRBJ2-7, the V gene TRBV10-1; D ambiguous. Here the CDR3 reads CASSEETHYEQYF. The CDR3 DNA reads TGCGCCAGCAGTGAGGAGACCCACTACGAGCAGTACTTC.